Ten or more counts support the clone carrying this TCR beta chain. What it binds is unknown. This CDR3 spans 15 amino acids. From germline, CDR1 is MNHNY and CDR2 SVGAGI (reference sequence). V dropped 0 bases and J dropped 3 bases, with 9 bases sitting between them. The record originates from a study of tumor-infiltrating lymphocytes in primary liver carcinoma. In the study overall: Primary liver carcinomas in the patients were surgically resected. Tumors, staged T1-T3 N0M0, spanned about 4 to 11 cm.

Researchers drew blood RNA from unsorted whole blood and extracted germline DNA as well. Study findings and constraints: Significantly larger top-250-clone fractions were found in tumors than in blood (p = 0.039).

Reverse transcription of 450 to 500 ng total RNA with a constant-region primer produced TCR beta cDNA. Three nested multiplex PCR rounds, a slightly modified ARM-PCR, produced the libraries for TCR beta. Forward primers for TRBV1-TRBV30 and a C-beta reverse primer served the first two PCR rounds, at around 9 cycles each. TCRdb itself ran the multiplex PCR reads through MiXCR, one entry per CDR3 protein. Among nearly 200,000 distinct CDR3 sequences listed, less than 65% were seen once. The sample taken for sequencing was peripheral blood. The source is a woman in her sixties or seventies with primary liver carcinoma and hepatitis B virus infection. This chain uses TRBV6-6 with TRBJ1-5; D is unresolved. In DNA form, the CDR3 reads TGTGCCAGCAGTTACTCGGGGAGTCTCAATCAGCCCCAGCATTTT. Its translation is CASSYSGSLNQPQHF.